These 5 T cell receptor beta chains originate from one sample sequenced in a study of cytomegalovirus exposure and HLA in healthy donors. The primer mix had 60 Vbeta and 13 Jbeta primers. Method: immunoSEQ multiplex PCR; TCRdb's copy keeps in-frame clones and lacks some. The table has approximately 110,000 clones, roughly two thirds seen once. The sequenced material came from PBMCs. All receptors derive from a man aged 18 to 35 in good health and CMV-seropositive.

The rearrangement uses TRBV6-5 and TRBJ1-1, with D possibly matching TRBD1 (6 bases). V was trimmed by 2 bases and J by 2 bases, leaving 9 bases between them. Germline V CDR1 and CDR2: MNHEY, SVGAGI. The CDR3 has 14 amino acids. Written as DNA, the CDR3 is TGTGCCAGCAGTTACGGCAGGGGTAACACTGAAGCTTTCTTT. Translated: CASSYGRGNTEAFF.

This chain links TRBV9 with TRBJ2-1; 8 bases agree with TRBD1. The CDR3 loop spans 13 amino acids. V gave up 3 bases and J gave up 11 bases; unmatched junction bases: 7. Germline V lookup: CDR1 SGDLS, CDR2 YYNGEE. CDR3 region: CASSADHRGKQFF. Written as DNA, the CDR3 is TGTGCCAGCAGCGCCGATCACAGGGGGAAGCAGTTCTTC.

This clone was picked up one time. CDR3 sequence (DNA): TGCGCCAGCAGCTTGGGTCCGGGTGAGGACGGGGAGCTGTTTTTT. Residues: CASSLGPGEDGELFF. This chain uses TRBV5-1 with TRBJ2-2; D ambiguous. The germline V gene has CDR1 SGHRS and CDR2 YFSETQ. Trimming removed 0 bases at V and 7 bases at J, with 13 bases between. This CDR3 is 15 amino acids long.

This clone was found a few times. The CDR3 DNA reads as TGTGCCAGCAGTGTCAGATATGAAGCTTTCTTT. Translation gives CASSVRYEAFF. The chain combines TRBV6-1 with TRBJ1-1; D is uncertain. The V and J ends lost 4 bases and 7 bases respectively, with 7 bases between them. Germline V gives CDR1 MNHNS, CDR2 SASEGT. This CDR3 has 11 amino acids.

The V gene is TRBV5-5, the J gene TRBJ2-7; a possible D gene is TRBD1 (6 bases). Germline loops: CDR1 SGHKS, CDR2 YYEKEE (reference sequence). V shed 4 bases and J shed 1 base, with 27 bases lying between them. The length of the CDR3 is 19 residues. CDR3 in amino acids: CASSPLGDGPQGVSYEQYV. The DNA of the CDR3 is TGTGCCAGCAGCCCACTTGGGGATGGGCCACAGGGTGTTTCCTACGAGCAGTACGTC.